The sequence of this T cell receptor beta chain was determined in a study of preoperative IRX-2 immunotherapy in early breast cancer. The CDR3 has 17 amino acids. Looked up from germline, CDR1 is SGHRS and CDR2 is YFSETQ. V lost 8 bases and J lost 1; bases outside the gene matches: 9. Sequencing used immunoSEQ multiplex PCR; TCRdb keeps in-frame clones, though not all of them. This sample yields tens of thousands of clones, of which around 75% are seen a single time; less than 7.5% belongs to the top ten. The treatment: preoperative locoregional IRX-2 cytokine immunotherapy. This phase Ib study tested locoregional IRX-2 cytokine immunotherapy given before surgery.

This receptor was identified in a human donor with breast cancer. This chain links TRBV5-1 with TRBJ2-1; 13 bases line up with TRBD2. Material: lymph node tissue, obtained after IRX-2 immunotherapy. The CDR3 coding sequence is TGCGCCAGTGGGACTAGCGGGGCCACCTCTTCCTACAATGAGCAGTTCTTC. Protein: CASGTSGATSSYNEQFF. Using reference TRBV5-1 and TRBJ2-1 for the parts outside the CDR3, the full variable domain is KAGVTQTPRYLIKTRGQQVTLSCSPISGHRSVSWYQQTPGQGLQFLFEYFSETQRNKGNFPGRFSGRQFSNSRSEMNVSTLELGDSALYLCASGTSGATSSYNEQFFGPGTRLTVL.